Each of the 27 T cell receptor beta chains below was sequenced from the same sample in a study of CD8 T cells in ankylosing spondylitis. TCRdb analysed the 5' RACE reads with MiXCR anew, one entry per CDR3 protein. The sample lists 150,000 to 200,000 distinct CDR3 sequences, roughly 30% occurring once. The specimen sequenced was synovial fluid, either unsorted or a sorted T cell fraction (not recorded which). The receptor set was obtained from a male donor with ankylosing spondylitis.

V and J are TRBV29-1 and TRBJ2-1; no reliable D call. V shed 4 bases and J shed 2 bases, with 9 bases lying between them. This CDR3 contains 13 residues. The V gene's germline CDR1 is SQVTM and CDR2 ANQGSEA. The CDR3 spells CSVGSLTYNEQFF. CDR3 DNA: TGCAGCGTTGGCTCCCTTACCTACAATGAGCAGTTCTTC.

The V and J genes are TRBV2 and TRBJ2-1; 10 bases line up with TRBD1. CDR1 and CDR2 from the germline V gene are SNHLY and FYNNEI. The V and J ends lost 5 bases and 7 bases, in that order; junction bases with no gene match: 8. The CDR3 is made up of 15 amino acids. CDR3 bases: TGTGCCAGCAGTCCTCCAGACAGGGGGCCTAATGAGCAGTTCTTC. As protein: CASSPPDRGPNEQFF.

The chain links TRBV20-1 to TRBJ1-1; TRBD1 might be the D (5 bases). Trimming removed 3 bases from V and 8 bases from J, with 19 bases in between. CDR3 length equals 14 residues. Germline assignment: CDR1 DFQATT and CDR2 SNEGSKA (reference sequence). CDR3 region: CSARYPGVRVEAFF. The DNA for the CDR3 is TGCAGTGCTAGGTATCCGGGGGTGAGGGTCGAAGCTTTCTTT.

The chain has TRBV6-1 and TRBJ2-6, with D unclear. The CDR3 sequence is 13 residues long. Germline-derived CDR1 and CDR2 are MNHNS and SASEGT. V was shortened by 7 bases and J by 4 bases, with 8 bases between the two germline ends. The CDR3 DNA follows: TGTGCCAGCACCCGACCCGGGGCCAACGTCCTGACTTTC. Encoded protein: CASTRPGANVLTF.

This clonotype was counted at least ten times. The CDR3 spells CASSPQQGKEETQYF. The CDR3 DNA reads TGTGCCAGCAGTCCCCAACAGGGGAAGGAAGAGACCCAGTACTTC. V and J are TRBV27 and TRBJ2-5; 7 bases line up with TRBD1. This CDR3 is built from 15 residues. Per the germline V gene, CDR1 is MNHEY and CDR2 is SMNVEV (reference sequence). Trimming took 5 bases from V and 3 from J; bases not matched to a gene: 9.

Here the CDR3 DNA reads TGCAGTGCTAGAGTTTTCCGGGGGGTGACCCAGTACTTC. It specifies CSARVFRGVTQYF. This chain joins TRBV20-1 and TRBJ2-5; 7 nucleotides agree with TRBD2. Trimming at V came to 1 base and at J to 7 bases, leaving 6 bases not matched to a gene. Germline assignment: CDR1 DFQATT and CDR2 SNEGSKA (reference sequence). The CDR3 contains 13 residues.

This clonotype was seen a handful of times. The chain employs TRBV7-9 and TRBJ2-4; the D is unclear. Trimming removed 3 bases from V and 2 bases from J, with 11 bases in between. CDR1 is SEHNR, CDR2 FQNEAQ, per germline (reference sequence). The length of the CDR3 is 15 residues. Here the CDR3 reads CASSFLMGTKNIQYF. CDR3 DNA sequence: TGTGCCAGCAGCTTCCTAATGGGGACCAAAAACATTCAGTACTTC.

The chain combines TRBV20-1 with TRBJ2-1, with 7 bases identical to TRBD2. Germline assignment: CDR1 DFQATT and CDR2 SNEGSKA (reference sequence). The CDR3 extends over 13 amino acids. The junction had 9 bases not matched to a gene; V was cut back by 3 bases and J by 10 bases. Here the CDR3 DNA reads TGCAGTGCTAGGTTCGCGGGAGCCGGGGAGCAGTTCTTC. Translated, it gives CSARFAGAGEQFF.

The gene calls are TRBV5-1 and TRBJ2-4; possible D gene TRBD2, 6 bases. Germline values: CDR1 SGHRS, CDR2 YFSETQ. This CDR3 region has 14 residues. Trimming shortened V by 0 bases and J by 4 bases, and 8 bases separated the two germline ends. CDR3 sequence: CASSLDGGKNIQYF. CDR3 in DNA: TGCGCCAGCAGCTTGGATGGAGGGAAAAACATTCAGTACTTC.

This clonotype turned up a few times. This chain connects TRBV20-1 to TRBJ2-3, with 7 bases that match TRBD2. The germline CDR1 and CDR2 sequences are DFQATT and SNEGSKA (reference sequence). This CDR3 contains 14 residues. V was clipped by 0 bases and J by 8 bases; unmatched bases: 8. CDR3 amino acids: CSAREGRGVGTQYF. The CDR3 DNA sequence: TGCAGTGCTAGAGAGGGACGGGGGGTAGGTACGCAGTATTTT.

This clonotype was seen once. The chain joins TRBV7-9 to TRBJ2-3; 9 positions match TRBD2. J was trimmed by 3 bases and V by 4 bases; bases with no gene match: 5. Germline CDR1 and CDR2: SEHNR and FQNEAQ (reference sequence). The CDR3 consists of 15 residues. CDR3 sequence: CASSSGSGRTDTQYF. CDR3 coding DNA: TGTGCCAGCAGCTCTGGTAGCGGGAGAACAGATACGCAGTATTTT.

The rearrangement links TRBV11-2 to TRBJ2-2, with unresolved D. From germline, CDR1 is SGHAT and CDR2 FQNNGV. The CDR3 contains 15 residues. The V end was cut by 1 base, the J end by 1 base, with 7 bases between. The DNA of the CDR3 is TGTGCCAGCAGCTTAGCTGAGGTGAACACCGGGGAGCTGTTTTTT. Its protein is CASSLAEVNTGELFF.

DNA of the CDR3: TGTGCCAGCAGCCAAGTGGGCCCCCACGGCTACGAGCAGTACTTC. Its protein product is CASSQVGPHGYEQYF. The chain is built from TRBV14 and TRBJ2-7; D is unresolved. Germline loops: CDR1 SGHDN, CDR2 FVKESK. The germline V and J ends were trimmed by 1 base and 3 bases, with 13 bases remaining between them. This CDR3 region has 15 residues.

V and J are TRBV3-1 and TRBJ2-3, with TRBD2 matching over 10 bases. The germline gives CDR1 LGHDT, CDR2 YNNKEL (reference sequence). The ends lost 4 bases at V and 7 bases at J; junction bases unmatched: 11. This CDR3 contains 16 residues. CDR3 sequence: CASSPHSGGSSHTQYF. In DNA, the CDR3 is TGTGCCAGCAGCCCTCATAGCGGGGGGTCGTCACATACGCAGTATTTT.

This clonotype was seen only a few times. V usage is TRBV6-7 and J usage is TRBJ2-3; 12 nucleotides line up with TRBD2. TRBV6-7 is identified as an open reading frame with a role that is uncertain. The CDR3 length is 19 residues. V was clipped by 5 bases and J by 6 bases; unmatched bases: 18. CDR3 nucleotide sequence: TGTGCCAGCAGTCTTATCCTAAACCTAGCGGGAGGGCCGTTTGATACGCAGTATTTT. Translation: CASSLILNLAGGPFDTQYF.

This clonotype was recorded many times. A junction boundary mismatches the germline segment, possibly from a read error. The chain employs TRBV3-1 and TRBJ1-2, with 9 bases lining up with TRBD1. This CDR3 region has 15 residues. Germline loops: CDR1 LGHDT, CDR2 YNNKEL (reference sequence). The CDR3 protein is CASSPSPQGASPTSF. CDR3 DNA: TGTGCCAGCAGCCCCTCCCCACAGGGGGCGAGCCCCACATCCTTC.

The chain carries TRBV18 and TRBJ2-6, with TRBD1 as a possible D gene (5 bases). The CDR3 is made up of 17 amino acids. V lost 3 bases to trimming and J lost 0 bases, with 12 bases between them. CDR1 is KGHSH and CDR2 is LQKENI in the germline V gene. The CDR3 is CASSPMTDFSGANVLTF. The CDR3 nucleotides are TGTGCCAGCTCACCGATGACAGATTTCTCTGGGGCCAACGTCCTGACTTTC.

This clonotype occurred a few times. V is TRBV20-1 and J is TRBJ1-5; D remains ambiguous. The V gene's germline CDR1 is DFQATT and CDR2 SNEGSKA (reference sequence). The V end was cut by 3 bases, the J end by 5 bases, with 11 bases between. This CDR3 contains 13 residues. CDR3 in amino acids: CSASPSVDQPQHF. CDR3 DNA sequence: TGCAGTGCTAGTCCGTCGGTGGATCAGCCCCAGCATTTT.

The CDR3 DNA reads as TGTGCCAGCAGCTTAGAGGGGTGGCCCCGCGAGCAGTACTTC. It translates to CASSLEGWPREQYF. This rearrangement joins TRBV7-2 to TRBJ2-7; D perhaps matches TRBD1 (5 bases). Trimming cost V 1 base and J 6 bases, with 13 bases left between them. The CDR3 has 14 residues. Germline V CDR1 and CDR2: SGHTA, FQGNSA.

This clonotype was detected ten times or more. The CDR3 DNA sequence: TGTGCCAGCAGCCCGACTAGCGGGGGCTCCTACGAGCAGTACTTC. Encoded protein: CASSPTSGGSYEQYF. J is TRBJ2-7 and V is TRBV12-3 or TRBV12-4; 12 bases align to TRBD2. This CDR3 is built from 15 residues. After removal of 6 bases from V and 0 bases from J, the junction contained 3 bases not matched to a gene.

The chain carries TRBV12-3 or TRBV12-4 and TRBJ1-1; D uncertain. The V gene lost 1 base and the J gene lost 0 bases, with 6 bases spanning the gap. The CDR3 has 14 residues. Here the CDR3 reads CASSLGKLNTEAFF. The CDR3 nucleotides read TGTGCCAGCAGTTTAGGAAAATTGAACACTGAAGCTTTCTTT.

The chain has TRBV4-2 and TRBJ2-1; 7 positions agree with TRBD1. CDR1 is LGHNA, CDR2 YNFKEQ, per germline. CDR3 length: 15 residues. The J segment lost 0 bases and the V segment lost 4 bases, leaving 3 bases of the junction unmatched. DNA of the CDR3: TGTGCCAGCAGCCTACAGGGGAACTCCTACAATGAGCAGTTCTTC. Encoded protein: CASSLQGNSYNEQFF.

As regards this clonotype: The junction departs from the called germline gene at one end, perhaps through a read error. The V gene is TRBV20-1, the J gene TRBJ1-1; perhaps TRBD1 as D (6 bases). There are 11 residues in the CDR3. Germline assignment: CDR1 DFQATT and CDR2 SNEGSKA (reference sequence). The CDR3 coding sequence is TGCAGTGCTAGAGAGGACAGACAGGACTGGTTC. Amino acid sequence: CSAREDRQDWF.

This clonotype occurred many times. CDR3 region: CASSLGTGEQYF. The CDR3 DNA reads TGTGCCAGCAGCCTCGGTACCGGGGAGCAGTACTTC. The chain links TRBV3-1 to TRBJ2-7; D is undetermined. CDR3 length: 12 residues. The ends were cut back, 4 bases at V and 7 bases at J, with 11 bases in the middle. The germline V gene has CDR1 LGHDT and CDR2 YNNKEL (reference sequence).

This clonotype showed up just a few times. The gene calls are TRBV11-2 and TRBJ2-7; TRBD2 matches 7 bases. V lost 5 bases, J lost 1 base, and 20 bases stayed unmatched. The CDR3 extends over 19 amino acids. Germline CDR1 SGHAT, CDR2 FQNNGV. CDR3 sequence: CASSPLARQRGGGSYEQYF. The DNA for the CDR3 is TGTGCCAGCAGCCCCCTGGCGAGGCAGCGGGGCGGAGGGTCCTACGAGCAGTACTTC. Full variable domain (remainder filled in from reference TRBV11-2 and TRBJ2-7): EAGVAQSPRYKIIEKRQSVAFWCNPISGHATLYWYQQILGQGPKLLIQFQNNGVVDDSQLPKDRFSAERLKGVDSTLKIQPAKLEDSAVYLCASSPLARQRGGGSYEQYFGPGTRLTVT.

The chain employs TRBV4-2 and TRBJ1-4, with 7 bases matching TRBD1. This CDR3 is 16 amino acids long. CDR1 LGHNA and CDR2 YNFKEQ come from the germline V gene. V shed 2 bases and J 4 bases; nucleotides not matched to a gene: 7. CDR3 sequence: CASSQSSGQLNEKLFF. As DNA, the CDR3 is TGTGCCAGCAGCCAATCCTCGGGACAGCTTAATGAAAAACTGTTTTTT.

The chain uses TRBV19 and TRBJ1-6; D might be TRBD1 (6 bases). Trimming took off 5 bases at V and 5 bases at J, with 16 bases between the two ends. Germline V gene data show CDR1 as LNHDA and CDR2 as SQIVND (reference sequence). The CDR3 length is 16 residues. The CDR3 here is CASSVYRDIDNSPLHF. In nucleotides, the CDR3 is TGTGCCAGTAGTGTATACCGGGACATCGATAATTCACCCCTCCACTTT.